One sample yielded the 2 T cell receptor beta chains listed below, sequenced in a study of CD8 T cells in ankylosing spondylitis. TCRdb re-derived calls from the 5' RACE reads in MiXCR, one entry per CDR3 protein. Of some 350,000 distinct CDR3 sequences listed, approximately 14% are singletons. Sequenced: blood, either unsorted or a sorted T cell fraction (not recorded which). These receptor sequences come from a male donor with ankylosing spondylitis or in good health (not recorded which).

In its sample, this clonotype was seen a few times. This chain uses TRBV11-2 with TRBJ2-1; D is uncertain. Trimming removed 5 bases from V and 7 bases from J, with 6 bases in between. This CDR3 has 11 amino acids. CDR1 is SGHAT and CDR2 is FQNNGV in the germline V gene. The CDR3 loop reads CASSPSNEQFF. CDR3 sequence (DNA): TGTGCCAGCAGCCCCTCGAATGAGCAGTTCTTC. The whole variable domain, filled in from reference TRBV11-2 and TRBJ2-1, reads EAGVAQSPRYKIIEKRQSVAFWCNPISGHATLYWYQQILGQGPKLLIQFQNNGVVDDSQLPKDRFSAERLKGVDSTLKIQPAKLEDSAVYLCASSPSNEQFFGPGTRLTVL.

This clonotype came up many times. The chain recombines TRBV12-3 or TRBV12-4 with TRBJ1-2, with no clear D. The CDR3 has 10 residues. V gave up 4 bases and J gave up 13 bases, with 10 bases separating them. The CDR3 sequence is CASSSVLGTF. In nucleotides, the CDR3 is TGTGCCAGCAGTTCCGTCCTGGGCACCTTC.